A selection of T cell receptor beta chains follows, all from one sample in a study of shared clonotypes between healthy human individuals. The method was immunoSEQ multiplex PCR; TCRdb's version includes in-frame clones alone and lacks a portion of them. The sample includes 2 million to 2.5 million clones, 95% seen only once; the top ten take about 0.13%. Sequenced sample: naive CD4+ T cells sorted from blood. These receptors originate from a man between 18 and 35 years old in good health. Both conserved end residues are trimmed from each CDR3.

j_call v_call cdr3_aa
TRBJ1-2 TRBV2 ASTDLPPIGQESGYT
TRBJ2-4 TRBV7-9 ASSLAHGAENIQY
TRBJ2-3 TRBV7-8 ASSLVQDTQY
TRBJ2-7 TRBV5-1 ASSLDGDYSYEQY
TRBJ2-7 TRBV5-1 ASSLVAGEQY
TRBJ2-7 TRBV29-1 SVAVQGDEQY
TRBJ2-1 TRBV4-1 ASSPYPGTGDNEQF
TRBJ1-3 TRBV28 ASSPQERSGNTIY
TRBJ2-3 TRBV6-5 ASSPRTSSDTQY
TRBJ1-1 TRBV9 ASSEGQGRNTEAF
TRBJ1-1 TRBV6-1 ASRGSPNTEAF
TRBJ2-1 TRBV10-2 ASSESSIAGGPYNEQF
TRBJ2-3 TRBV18 ASSAGYGERTDTQY
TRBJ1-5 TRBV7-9 ASSLGERGNQPQH
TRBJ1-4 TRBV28 ASEGTNEKLF
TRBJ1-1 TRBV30 AWSKNRGGTEAF
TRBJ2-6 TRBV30 AWSFGLSGANVLT
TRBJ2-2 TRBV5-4 ASSRPLGELF
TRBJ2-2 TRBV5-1 ASSLGTGGTGELF
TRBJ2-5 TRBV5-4 ASSHPSGRETQY
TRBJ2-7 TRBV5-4 ASSLAAQGSYEQY
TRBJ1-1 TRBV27 ATGIGLGQTEAF
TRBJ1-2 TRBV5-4 ASSPDSNYGYT
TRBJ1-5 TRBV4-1 ASSQEPGDQPQH